This T cell receptor (beta chain) was profiled in a study of T cell clonotyping in hematopoietic cell transplantation. Time point reported: recipient sample about 28 days before transplant, after cytoreduction. Recipients were bled about 28 days pretransplant and at posttransplant days 30, 100, 180. TCRdb's copy holds only in-frame clones and misses some; the assay was immunoSEQ multiplex PCR. Of tens of thousands of clones listed, 80% to 90% are singletons. Overall study findings and caveats: Pathologically expanded recipient clonotypes increased progressively from day 30 to day 180 as diversity fell. Few recipient clonotypes overlapped donors; over 97% were de novo at given depth.

Trimming took 4 bases from V and 3 from J; bases not matched to a gene: 8. Germline V gene lookup returns CDR1 KGHSH and CDR2 LQKENI. CDR3 length equals 15 residues. In regard to this clone: Its antigen is unknown.

V usage is TRBV18 and J usage is TRBJ2-7; 8 bases map to TRBD1. Material: peripheral blood mononuclear cells, obtained before stem cell transplant. The source is a man in his fifties or sixties with biphenotypic leukemia. Some clones in this sample may be carry-over from other donors' samples. The CDR3 nucleotides read TGTGCCAGCTCACTAGGACAGGGTCGTTTCTACGAGCAGTACTTC. Translating gives CASSLGQGRFYEQYF.